These T cell receptor beta chains were read from a single sample in a study of glioma-infiltrating T cells after dendritic cell vaccination. Only in-frame clones appear in the TCRdb table, and some are missing; sequencing was by immunoSEQ multiplex PCR. This table has 85,000 to 100,000 clones, 85% appearing once. The material sequenced was blood, taken after dendritic cell vaccination. Source of these receptors: a human donor with glioblastoma. The CDR3 runs from the conserved cysteine through the conserved F or W. Fields, in order: J gene, clone size, CDR3 length, V gene, D gene, CDR3 DNA, CDR3 protein. D genes are given only for firm matches. Some rows have no size entry. The others give once, few or many, or a class for an expanded clone.

j_call: TRBJ2-2
clone_size: -
cdr3_length: 16
v_call: TRBV7-2
d_call: -
cdr3_nt: TGTGCCAGCAGCGACACCGGGACAACTCGTGCCGGGGAGCTGTTTTTT
cdr3_aa: CASSDTGTTRAGELFF

j_call: TRBJ1-1
clone_size: -
cdr3_length: 15
v_call: TRBV5-4
d_call: TRBD1
cdr3_nt: TGTGCCAGCAGTTGGGGACAGGGGGGTAACACTGAAGCTTTCTTT
cdr3_aa: CASSWGQGGNTEAFF

j_call: TRBJ2-7
clone_size: -
cdr3_length: 12
v_call: TRBV28
d_call: -
cdr3_nt: TGTGCCAGCTCTACAGGGTCCTACGAGCAGTACTTC
cdr3_aa: CASSTGSYEQYF

j_call: TRBJ2-5
clone_size: -
cdr3_length: 12
v_call: TRBV5-1
d_call: -
cdr3_nt: TGCGCCAGCAGCTTGTTAAAAGAGACCCAGTACTTC
cdr3_aa: CASSLLKETQYF

j_call: TRBJ1-5
clone_size: -
cdr3_length: 17
v_call: TRBV2
d_call: TRBD1
cdr3_nt: TGTGCCAGCAGTGAATTAGGGCTCGGGACAGGTCAGCAGCCCCAGCATTTT
cdr3_aa: CASSELGLGTGQQPQHF

j_call: TRBJ1-5
clone_size: -
cdr3_length: 16
v_call: TRBV7-2
d_call: -
cdr3_nt: TGTGCCAGCAGCTTAGTCGGAGGGGATAGCAATCAGCCCCAGCATTTT
cdr3_aa: CASSLVGGDSNQPQHF

j_call: TRBJ2-2
clone_size: -
cdr3_length: 16
v_call: TRBV9
d_call: TRBD2
cdr3_nt: TGTGCCAGCAGCGTAGGGTTTAGCGGGATCACCGGGGAGCTGTTTTTT
cdr3_aa: CASSVGFSGITGELFF

j_call: TRBJ2-7
clone_size: -
cdr3_length: 14
v_call: TRBV5-1
d_call: -
cdr3_nt: TGCGCCAGCAGCTTGCCGGGTTCGTCGGGAGAGCAGTACTTC
cdr3_aa: CASSLPGSSGEQYF

j_call: TRBJ2-2
clone_size: -
cdr3_length: 15
v_call: TRBV4-1
d_call: TRBD1
cdr3_nt: TGCGCCAGCAGCCAGGGACAGGGTAACACCGGGGAGCTGTTTTTT
cdr3_aa: CASSQGQGNTGELFF

j_call: TRBJ1-6
clone_size: -
cdr3_length: 12
v_call: TRBV6-6
d_call: -
cdr3_nt: TGTGCCAGCAGGAGGGGGGGTTCACCCCTCCACTTT
cdr3_aa: CASRRGGSPLHF

j_call: TRBJ2-5
clone_size: -
cdr3_length: 15
v_call: TRBV6-4
d_call: TRBD2
cdr3_nt: TGTGCCACCGGGACTAGCGGGAGGGCCCAAGAGACCCAGTACTTC
cdr3_aa: CATGTSGRAQETQYF

j_call: TRBJ1-1
clone_size: -
cdr3_length: 15
v_call: TRBV5-1
d_call: TRBD1
cdr3_nt: TGCGCCAGCAGCTTGGTACCAGGGACAGGTAATGAAGCTTTCTTT
cdr3_aa: CASSLVPGTGNEAFF

j_call: TRBJ1-1
clone_size: -
cdr3_length: 15
v_call: TRBV5-4
d_call: -
cdr3_nt: TGTGCCAGCAGCTTGGAGCAGGGGCCGAACACTGAAGCTTTCTTT
cdr3_aa: CASSLEQGPNTEAFF

j_call: TRBJ2-6
clone_size: -
cdr3_length: 18
v_call: TRBV19
d_call: -
cdr3_nt: TGTGCCAGTAGTTTCCCGCGGGCGGCCCTCTCTGGGGCCAACGTCCTGACTTTC
cdr3_aa: CASSFPRAALSGANVLTF

j_call: TRBJ1-2
clone_size: -
cdr3_length: 15
v_call: TRBV28
d_call: TRBD1
cdr3_nt: TGTGCCAGCAGTTTAAGGGTCGGACAGGGGTTCGTCTACACCTTC
cdr3_aa: CASSLRVGQGFVYTF

j_call: TRBJ2-1
clone_size: -
cdr3_length: 14
v_call: TRBV19
d_call: TRBD1
cdr3_nt: TGTGCCAGTAGCGGACAGGTCTCATACAATGAGCAGTTCTTC
cdr3_aa: CASSGQVSYNEQFF

j_call: TRBJ1-4
clone_size: -
cdr3_length: 16
v_call: TRBV5-1
d_call: -
cdr3_nt: TGCGCCAGCAGCTTGGGGACAGACTTCGTGCTTGGGAAACTGTTTTTT
cdr3_aa: CASSLGTDFVLGKLFF

j_call: TRBJ1-1
clone_size: once
cdr3_length: 16
v_call: TRBV4-1
d_call: -
cdr3_nt: TGCGCCAGCAGCCATCCAGGGGCGGGAGGGAACACTGAAGCTTTCTTT
cdr3_aa: CASSHPGAGGNTEAFF

j_call: TRBJ2-5
clone_size: -
cdr3_length: 14
v_call: TRBV7-2
d_call: TRBD2
cdr3_nt: TGTGCCAGCAGCCCCCGGACTAGCTCGGAGACCCAGTACTTC
cdr3_aa: CASSPRTSSETQYF

j_call: TRBJ1-3
clone_size: -
cdr3_length: 17
v_call: TRBV2
d_call: TRBD1
cdr3_nt: TGTGCCAGCAGTGAACATCAGGGGGTAAACTCTGGAAACACCATATATTTT
cdr3_aa: CASSEHQGVNSGNTIYF

j_call: TRBJ2-1
clone_size: few
cdr3_length: 12
v_call: TRBV29-1
d_call: TRBD1
cdr3_nt: TGCAGCGTTGTAGGACAGGTCAATGAGCAGTTCTTC
cdr3_aa: CSVVGQVNEQFF

j_call: TRBJ1-5
clone_size: -
cdr3_length: 15
v_call: TRBV28
d_call: -
cdr3_nt: TGTGCCAGCAGACTGGGAGGGGAGAGCAATCAGCCCCAGCATTTT
cdr3_aa: CASRLGGESNQPQHF

j_call: TRBJ2-7
clone_size: -
cdr3_length: 13
v_call: TRBV29-1
d_call: -
cdr3_nt: TGCAGCGTTGAATCGGGGAAGGCGTACGAGCAGTACTTC
cdr3_aa: CSVESGKAYEQYF

j_call: TRBJ1-3
clone_size: -
cdr3_length: 15
v_call: TRBV5-4
d_call: -
cdr3_nt: TGTGCCAGCAGCTCGAGTACCAACTCTGGAAACACCATATATTTT
cdr3_aa: CASSSSTNSGNTIYF

j_call: TRBJ2-3
clone_size: -
cdr3_length: 15
v_call: TRBV7-6
d_call: -
cdr3_nt: TGTGCCAGCAGCTTAGAACGCAGGTCAACTGATACGCAGTATTTT
cdr3_aa: CASSLERRSTDTQYF

j_call: TRBJ2-4
clone_size: few
cdr3_length: 14
v_call: TRBV19
d_call: TRBD2
cdr3_nt: TGTGCCAGTAGTCGGGGACTAGGATTAGACATTCAGTACTTC
cdr3_aa: CASSRGLGLDIQYF

j_call: TRBJ1-2
clone_size: -
cdr3_length: 11
v_call: TRBV20-1
d_call: -
cdr3_nt: TGCAGTGGAAGGGGTCCCTATGGCTACACCTTC
cdr3_aa: CSGRGPYGYTF

j_call: TRBJ2-7
clone_size: -
cdr3_length: 15
v_call: TRBV6-1
d_call: TRBD2
cdr3_nt: TGTGCCAGCAGTGAAGCACTAGCGGGAGCCAACGAGCAGTACTTC
cdr3_aa: CASSEALAGANEQYF

j_call: TRBJ1-5
clone_size: -
cdr3_length: 13
v_call: TRBV14
d_call: TRBD1
cdr3_nt: TGTGCCAGCAGCCGTGACAGGGGTCAGCCCCAGCATTTT
cdr3_aa: CASSRDRGQPQHF

j_call: TRBJ2-7
clone_size: -
cdr3_length: 15
v_call: TRBV19
d_call: TRBD2
cdr3_nt: TGTGCCAGTAGTAGGACTAGCGGGGAAACCTACGAGCAGTACTTC
cdr3_aa: CASSRTSGETYEQYF

j_call: TRBJ1-4
clone_size: -
cdr3_length: 13
v_call: TRBV18
d_call: -
cdr3_nt: TGTGCCAGCTCACCACTTCATAATGAAAAACTGTTTTTT
cdr3_aa: CASSPLHNEKLFF

j_call: TRBJ2-4
clone_size: -
cdr3_length: 19
v_call: TRBV15
d_call: -
cdr3_nt: TGTGCCACCAGCAGAGAAATTCCCCAGGGTGTTGGGTGGAAAAACATTCAGTACTTC
cdr3_aa: CATSREIPQGVGWKNIQYF

j_call: TRBJ1-4
clone_size: -
cdr3_length: 13
v_call: TRBV27
d_call: -
cdr3_nt: TGTGCCAGCAGTTTTGTACAGAATGAAAAACTGTTTTTT
cdr3_aa: CASSFVQNEKLFF

j_call: TRBJ2-7
clone_size: -
cdr3_length: 11
v_call: TRBV20-1
d_call: -
cdr3_nt: TGCAGTGCGATAGACTCCTACGAGCAGTACTTC
cdr3_aa: CSAIDSYEQYF

j_call: TRBJ1-4
clone_size: -
cdr3_length: 19
v_call: TRBV15
d_call: -
cdr3_nt: TGTGCCACCAGCAGAGACGATCAGGAGGGCCCTTCAACTAATGAAAAACTGTTTTTT
cdr3_aa: CATSRDDQEGPSTNEKLFF

j_call: TRBJ2-3
clone_size: -
cdr3_length: 13
v_call: TRBV7-6
d_call: TRBD1
cdr3_nt: TGTGCCACCGGACAGGGACGGACAGATACGCAGTATTTT
cdr3_aa: CATGQGRTDTQYF

j_call: TRBJ2-5
clone_size: -
cdr3_length: 18
v_call: TRBV9
d_call: TRBD2
cdr3_nt: TGTGCCAGCAGCGTAGGCTGGCTAGCGGGGGGCCTGCAAGAGACCCAGTACTTC
cdr3_aa: CASSVGWLAGGLQETQYF

j_call: TRBJ1-1
clone_size: -
cdr3_length: 14
v_call: TRBV7-2
d_call: -
cdr3_nt: TGTGCCAGCAGCTCCCGGGGTCTCGGCACTGAAGCTTTCTTT
cdr3_aa: CASSSRGLGTEAFF

j_call: TRBJ1-2
clone_size: -
cdr3_length: 14
v_call: TRBV28
d_call: -
cdr3_nt: TGTGCCAGCAGTTTACCCCCAGGGTCCAATGGCTACACCTTC
cdr3_aa: CASSLPPGSNGYTF

j_call: TRBJ2-1
clone_size: -
cdr3_length: 16
v_call: TRBV28
d_call: TRBD2
cdr3_nt: TGTGCCCACGCCACATTCGGGACTAGCGGGGGGAATGAGCAGTTCTTC
cdr3_aa: CAHATFGTSGGNEQFF

j_call: TRBJ2-7
clone_size: -
cdr3_length: 15
v_call: TRBV10-3
d_call: -
cdr3_nt: TGTGCCATCAGTGACCCAGGGGCCCCCTCCTACGAGCAGTACTTC
cdr3_aa: CAISDPGAPSYEQYF

j_call: TRBJ2-1
clone_size: -
cdr3_length: 15
v_call: TRBV28
d_call: TRBD2
cdr3_nt: TGTGCCAGCAGTTTATTTCCCCTAGCGGCCGATGAGCAGTTCTTC
cdr3_aa: CASSLFPLAADEQFF

j_call: TRBJ1-1
clone_size: -
cdr3_length: 15
v_call: TRBV2
d_call: TRBD1
cdr3_nt: TGTGCCAGCCCGGAGCCGGGACAGGGGTACACTGAAGCTTTCTTT
cdr3_aa: CASPEPGQGYTEAFF

j_call: TRBJ1-2
clone_size: -
cdr3_length: 15
v_call: TRBV11-2
d_call: -
cdr3_nt: TGTGCCAGCAGCTTAGATTTGTATTCCGGGGATGGCTACACCTTC
cdr3_aa: CASSLDLYSGDGYTF

j_call: TRBJ2-2
clone_size: -
cdr3_length: 18
v_call: TRBV25-1
d_call: TRBD1
cdr3_nt: TGTGCCAGCAGCCAACTTTCACCGGGACAGAGAAACACCGGGGAGCTGTTTTTT
cdr3_aa: CASSQLSPGQRNTGELFF

j_call: TRBJ2-3
clone_size: -
cdr3_length: 18
v_call: TRBV18
d_call: TRBD2
cdr3_nt: TGTGCCAGCTCACCTATCCCGAAGGGACTAGCGGGAGGGTCTACGCAGTATTTT
cdr3_aa: CASSPIPKGLAGGSTQYF

j_call: TRBJ1-2
clone_size: -
cdr3_length: 15
v_call: TRBV6-1
d_call: -
cdr3_nt: TGTGCCAGCAGTGACAGGGGAAATTATAACTATGGCTACACCTTC
cdr3_aa: CASSDRGNYNYGYTF

j_call: TRBJ1-6
clone_size: -
cdr3_length: 14
v_call: TRBV15
d_call: -
cdr3_nt: TGTGCCACCAGCAGAGAAGGAGCGAATTCACCCCTCCACTTT
cdr3_aa: CATSREGANSPLHF

j_call: TRBJ2-3
clone_size: -
cdr3_length: 19
v_call: TRBV4-3
d_call: TRBD2
cdr3_nt: TGCGCCAGCAGCCAAGATAAGGGTTCGTTGCGGGGGTGGACAGATACGCAGTATTTT
cdr3_aa: CASSQDKGSLRGWTDTQYF

j_call: TRBJ2-7
clone_size: -
cdr3_length: 14
v_call: TRBV19
d_call: TRBD2
cdr3_nt: TGTGCCAGTAGACAAAGCGGGGGGACCTACGAGCAGTACTTC
cdr3_aa: CASRQSGGTYEQYF

j_call: TRBJ2-7
clone_size: -
cdr3_length: 13
v_call: TRBV6-5
d_call: TRBD1
cdr3_nt: TGTGCCAGCAGGACAGGGGTTGAGTACGAGCAGTACTTC
cdr3_aa: CASRTGVEYEQYF

j_call: TRBJ1-2
clone_size: -
cdr3_length: 16
v_call: TRBV27
d_call: TRBD1
cdr3_nt: TGTGCCAGCAGTCCGCCCCTCGCGACAGGGGGCCATGGCTACACCTTC
cdr3_aa: CASSPPLATGGHGYTF

j_call: TRBJ1-1
clone_size: -
cdr3_length: 14
v_call: TRBV7-2
d_call: -
cdr3_nt: TGTGCCAGCAGCTTAACCCCGGTCAACACTGAAGCTTTCTTT
cdr3_aa: CASSLTPVNTEAFF

j_call: TRBJ2-5
clone_size: -
cdr3_length: 16
v_call: TRBV28
d_call: -
cdr3_nt: TGTGCCAGCAGTTTATTGTGGGGGCGCGAGTCAGAGACCCAGTACTTC
cdr3_aa: CASSLLWGRESETQYF

j_call: TRBJ2-7
clone_size: -
cdr3_length: 13
v_call: TRBV27
d_call: -
cdr3_nt: TGTGCCAGCAGTTTGGGGACTCCCTACGAGCAGTACTTC
cdr3_aa: CASSLGTPYEQYF